The 29 T cell receptor beta chains in this list originate from one sample, sequenced in a study of CD4 T cells in relation to SARS-CoV-2 and coronaviruses. Method: immunoSEQ multiplex PCR; TCRdb's copy keeps in-frame clones and lacks some. The table shows about 37,000 clones, with approximately 81% occurring only once. Antigen specificity for these receptors is unknown. The sample was naive CD4+ T cells from PBMCs, cultured in vitro. Subset given: naive CD4+ T cells isolated by negative enrichment. These receptors all stem from an adult with COVID-19.

Here the CDR3 reads CASSLRALAGGSGGETQYF. The CDR3 nucleotides are TGTGCCAGCAGCTTACGGGCCCTGGCGGGAGGTTCCGGCGGAGAGACCCAGTACTTC. The chain combines TRBV7-6 with TRBJ2-5; 8 nucleotides line up with TRBD2. The CDR3 runs to 19 residues. The germline gives CDR1 SGHVS, CDR2 FNYEAQ. The V segment lost 2 bases and the J segment 4 bases; nucleotides outside the gene matches: 18. Using reference TRBV7-6 and TRBJ2-5 for the parts outside the CDR3, the full variable domain is GAGVSQSPRYKVTKRGQDVALRCDPISGHVSLYWYRQALGQGPEFLTYFNYEAQQDKSGLPNDRFSAERPEGSISTLTIQRTEQRDSAMYRCASSLRALAGGSGGETQYFGPGTRLLVL.

The chain combines TRBV7-9 with TRBJ2-1; D gene unclear. V lost 3 bases and J lost 9, with 15 bases in between. Germline loops: CDR1 SEHNR, CDR2 FQNEAQ (reference sequence). The CDR3 has 14 residues. Here the CDR3 DNA reads TGTGCCAGCAGCTTGACGGGTGGGTACGGTGAGCAGTTCTTC. Translated: CASSLTGGYGEQFF.

The rearrangement joins TRBV3-1 (or the pseudogene TRBV3-2) to TRBJ2-2; no clear D. The CDR3 is 14 amino acids. The germline V and J ends were trimmed by 0 bases and 6 bases, with 8 bases remaining between them. From germline, CDR1 is LGHDT and CDR2 YNNKEL (reference sequence). The CDR3 reads CASSQDLTAGELFF. Written as DNA, the CDR3 is TGTGCCAGCAGCCAAGATCTTACGGCCGGGGAGCTGTTTTTT.

The V and J genes are TRBV2 and TRBJ2-1; 11 bases agree with TRBD2. The CDR3 length is 14 residues. After removal of 10 bases from V and 5 bases from J, the junction contained 7 bases not matched to a gene. Germline-derived CDR1 and CDR2 are SNHLY and FYNNEI. CDR3 coding DNA: TGTGCCAACTCACTAGCGGGAGCTAACAATGAGCAGTTCTTC. This codes for CANSLAGANNEQFF.

This rearrangement joins TRBV5-6 to TRBJ1-1; D gene uncertain. V lost 2 bases and J 1 base, leaving 12 bases between the germline ends. The CDR3 is made up of 15 amino acids. The V gene's germline CDR1 is SGHDT and CDR2 YYEEEE. CDR3 residues: CASSFLGNWNTEAFF. The CDR3, as DNA: TGTGCCAGCAGCTTTCTCGGTAATTGGAACACTGAAGCTTTCTTT.

The chain combines TRBV30 with TRBJ1-2; 8 positions agree with TRBD1. Germline loops: CDR1 GTSNPN, CDR2 SVGIG (reference sequence). The ends lost 2 bases at V and 4 bases at J; junction bases unmatched: 12. CDR3 length equals 16 residues. CDR3 residues: CAWSTTGTGRRYGYTF. The CDR3 DNA reads as TGTGCCTGGAGTACCACCGGGACAGGCAGACGCTATGGCTACACCTTC.

The chain is built from TRBV19 and TRBJ2-7; the D is unclear. This CDR3 region has 15 residues. Trimming shortened V by 0 bases and J by 3 bases, and 12 bases separated the two germline ends. Germline V CDR1 and CDR2: LNHDA, SQIVND (reference sequence). The CDR3 region is CASSIDPRGGYEQYF. CDR3 DNA sequence: TGTGCCAGTAGTATAGACCCTAGAGGCGGCTACGAGCAGTACTTC.

The chain combines TRBV28 with TRBJ1-2; no reliable D call. CDR1 is MDHEN, CDR2 SYDVKM, per germline. The CDR3 is 12 residues long. The CDR3 protein is CVTAGTNYGYTF. The CDR3 DNA sequence: TGTGTCACGGCGGGAACTAACTATGGCTACACCTTC.

The chain is built from TRBV5-6 and TRBJ1-2; D ambiguous. Germline V lookup: CDR1 SGHDT, CDR2 YYEEEE. Between the trimmed V and J ends, which lost 4 bases and 3 bases, there was a span of 13 bases. This CDR3 region has 14 residues. The CDR3 loop reads CASSPDEGDYGYTF. CDR3 coding DNA: TGTGCCAGCAGCCCAGACGAAGGAGACTATGGCTACACCTTC.

Turning to this clone: Compared with germline, one end of the junction differs, possibly owing to a read error. The chain couples TRBV12-3 or TRBV12-4 to TRBJ2-7, with no clear D. This CDR3 spans 12 amino acids. In DNA form, the CDR3 reads TGTGCCAGCACCTCCGGACGGTACGGGCAGTACTTC. Translation gives CASTSGRYGQYF.

The J gene is TRBJ2-5, the V gene TRBV28; D perhaps matches TRBD2 (6 bases). The CDR3 extends over 14 amino acids. Trimming removed 8 bases from V and 4 bases from J, with 17 bases in between. Germline loops: CDR1 MDHEN, CDR2 SYDVKM. This chain's CDR3 is CASRPYEEGETQYF. CDR3 nucleotides: TGTGCCAGCCGACCTTACGAGGAGGGAGAGACCCAGTACTTC.

The rearrangement links TRBV9 to TRBJ2-7; TRBD1 agrees at 12 bases. This CDR3 has 16 residues. Trimming cost V 0 bases and J 6 bases; bases outside gene matches: 7. Germline V gene data show CDR1 as SGDLS and CDR2 as YYNGEE. The CDR3 sequence: CASSVGTGTGGAEQYF. CDR3 sequence (DNA): TGTGCCAGCAGCGTAGGAACCGGGACAGGGGGCGCCGAGCAGTACTTC.

J is TRBJ2-2 and V is TRBV28; D is unclear. The CDR3 spans 14 residues. V lost 5 bases and J lost 4, with 11 bases in between. Looked up from germline, CDR1 is MDHEN and CDR2 is SYDVKM. Here the CDR3 DNA reads TGTGCCAGCAGTGGAACTCGTTTCACCGGGGAGCTGTTTTTT. Residues: CASSGTRFTGELFF.

This clone was picked up a small number of times. V and J are TRBV28 and TRBJ2-2; no reliable D call. The length of the CDR3 is 14 residues. Trimming removed 2 bases at V and 6 bases at J, with 10 bases between. Germline lookup yields CDR1 MDHEN and CDR2 SYDVKM. CDR3 in amino acids: CASSLKFRAGELFF. DNA for the CDR3: TGTGCCAGCAGTTTAAAGTTCCGGGCCGGGGAGCTGTTTTTT.

The chain couples TRBV28 to TRBJ1-5; possibly TRBD1 for D (5 bases). Trimming pared 6 bases from V and 3 bases from J, leaving 15 bases between. Germline V CDR1 and CDR2: MDHEN, SYDVKM. The CDR3 runs to 15 residues. This CDR3 reads CASRARWGINQPQHF. CDR3 bases: TGTGCCAGCAGGGCGCGGTGGGGGATCAATCAGCCCCAGCATTTT.

The chain couples TRBV10-3 to TRBJ1-1; D remains unclear. V lost 4 bases and J 1 base, leaving 10 bases between the germline ends. Germline lookup yields CDR1 ENHRY and CDR2 SYGVKD. CDR3 length: 14 residues. In DNA form, the CDR3 reads TGTGCCATCAGTGCGGCCAGCGGGAACACTGAAGCTTTCTTT. Amino acids: CAISAASGNTEAFF.

This chain connects TRBV5-4 to TRBJ2-2, with TRBD2 matching 7 bases. Germline assignment: CDR1 SGHNT and CDR2 YYREEE (reference sequence). V shed 3 bases and J 7 bases; nucleotides not matched to a gene: 12. The CDR3 runs 16 residues. The CDR3 region is CASSWGGGSPGGELFF. CDR3 nucleotide sequence: TGTGCCAGCAGCTGGGGCGGCGGGAGCCCGGGCGGGGAGCTGTTTTTT.

This chain joins TRBV4-3 and TRBJ2-1; D remains ambiguous. CDR1 and CDR2 from the germline V gene are LGHNA and YSLEER. This CDR3 comprises 15 residues. V was cut by 0 bases and J by 4 bases, with 10 bases left in between. The chain's CDR3 is CASSQEASAYNEQFF. As DNA, the CDR3 is TGCGCCAGCAGCCAAGAGGCCTCAGCATACAATGAGCAGTTCTTC.

This chain links TRBV25-1 with TRBJ1-2; 10 positions match TRBD1. The CDR3 totals 16 residues. CDR1 and CDR2 from the germline V gene are MGHDK and SYGVNS. V was clipped by 8 bases and J by 0 bases; unmatched bases: 9. DNA of the CDR3: TGTGCCAGCGCCGGGACAGGGGTAACTACTAACTATGGCTACACCTTC. Translating gives CASAGTGVTTNYGYTF.

The chain uses TRBV7-2 and TRBJ2-7; D might be TRBD2 (6 bases). The CDR3 totals 15 residues. V was clipped by 2 bases and J by 4 bases, with 15 bases between them. Germline CDR1 reads SGHTA; CDR2 reads FQGNSA. CDR3 protein: CASSLRGIGVYEQYF. The CDR3 DNA follows: TGTGCCAGCAGCTTACGGGGGATCGGCGTTTACGAGCAGTACTTC.

This chain connects TRBV19 to TRBJ2-7; maybe TRBD2 (5 bases). The germline V gene has CDR1 LNHDA and CDR2 SQIVND (reference sequence). V was pared by 5 bases and J by 4 bases, with 21 bases between. This CDR3 has 16 residues. The DNA of the CDR3 is TGTGCCAGTAGTGATCCACGGGGTAAGGCCCAATACGAGCAGTACTTC. As protein: CASSDPRGKAQYEQYF.

The CDR3 DNA sequence: TGTGCCAGCTCACCGGAAAGGGCCAATCAGCCCCAGCATTTT. Its protein product is CASSPERANQPQHF. This sequence joins TRBV18 and TRBJ1-5, with D hard to call. The CDR3 has 14 residues. Trimming cost V 3 bases and J 3 bases, with 9 bases left between them. Germline assignment: CDR1 KGHSH and CDR2 LQKENI. Based on the CDR3 plus reference TRBV18 and TRBJ1-5, the full variable domain is NAGVMQNPRHLVRRRGQEARLRCSPMKGHSHVYWYRQLPEEGLKFMVYLQKENIIDESGMPKERFSAEFPKEGPSILRIQQVVRGDSAAYFCASSPERANQPQHFGDGTRLSIL.

The rearrangement links TRBV2 to TRBJ2-1; 10 bases are shared with TRBD2. The CDR3 contains 15 residues. The ends lost 1 base at V and 10 bases at J; junction bases unmatched: 7. Germline V gene data show CDR1 as SNHLY and CDR2 as FYNNEI. The CDR3 reads CASSEVLAGAGEQFF. CDR3 DNA: TGTGCCAGCAGTGAAGTTCTAGCGGGAGCCGGAGAGCAGTTCTTC.

The genes are TRBV5-5 and TRBJ2-1; 9 bases are shared with TRBD2. This CDR3 is built from 15 residues. With 5 bases clipped from V and 2 bases from J, the junction kept 5 bases outside the gene matches. Germline V gene data show CDR1 as SGHKS and CDR2 as YYEKEE (reference sequence). The CDR3 loop is CASSLAGWAYNEQFF. The CDR3 DNA reads as TGTGCCAGCAGTCTAGCGGGGTGGGCCTACAATGAGCAGTTCTTC. The variable domain in full, completed from reference TRBV5-5 and TRBJ2-1, reads DAGVTQSPTHLIKTRGQQVTLRCSPISGHKSVSWYQQVLGQGPQFIFQYYEKEERGRGNFPDRFSARQFPNYSSELNVNALLLGDSALYLCASSLAGWAYNEQFFGPGTRLTVL.

This clone appeared a single time. The gene calls are TRBV2 and TRBJ1-6; D is ambiguous. CDR3 length: 11 residues. V was trimmed by 2 bases and J by 8 bases, leaving 1 base between them. CDR1 is SNHLY, CDR2 FYNNEI, per germline. CDR3 DNA: TGTGCCAGCAGTGAACATTCACCCCTCCACTTT. Translating it yields CASSEHSPLHF.

This clone occurred a few times. This chain joins TRBV7-3 and TRBJ2-1, with D unclear. The CDR3 extends over 13 amino acids. Trimming took 1 base from V and 8 from J, leaving 9 bases between them. The germline V gene has CDR1 SGHTA and CDR2 FQGTGA. The CDR3 DNA reads TGTGCCAGCAGCTTAAGCGAAGTGGATGAGCAGTTCTTC. This encodes CASSLSEVDEQFF.

J is TRBJ1-5 and V is TRBV2, with 7 positions matching TRBD1. The germline V gene encodes CDR1 SNHLY and CDR2 FYNNEI. The CDR3 runs 14 residues. Unmatched junction bases numbered 9, after V lost 6 bases and J lost 7 bases. The CDR3 DNA reads as TGTGCCAGCAGGCCCACAGGGGAAGGGCAGCCCCAGCATTTT. It translates to CASRPTGEGQPQHF. Drawing the rest from reference TRBV2 and TRBJ1-5, the complete variable domain is EPEVTQTPSHQVTQMGQEVILRCVPISNHLYFYWYRQILGQKVEFLVSFYNNEISEKSEIFDDQFSVERPDGSNFTLKIRSTKLEDSAMYFCASRPTGEGQPQHFGDGTRLSIL.

The rearrangement uses TRBV6-2 or TRBV6-3 and TRBJ2-7; 7 positions match TRBD1. The length of the CDR3 is 16 residues. Trimming cost V 5 bases and J 1 base; bases outside gene matches: 11. Germline V gene lookup returns CDR1 MNHEY and CDR2 SVGEGT. The CDR3 sequence: CASSHLTNRGSYEQYF. CDR3 sequence (DNA): TGTGCCAGCAGTCACCTTACCAACAGGGGATCCTACGAGCAGTACTTC.

The rearrangement links TRBV6-1 to TRBJ1-5; a possible D gene is TRBD1 (6 bases). The germline CDR1 and CDR2 sequences are MNHNS and SASEGT. This CDR3 has 14 amino acids. V lost 2 bases, J lost 5 bases, and 10 bases lay in between. CDR3 residues: CASSELDRHQPQHF. CDR3 coding DNA: TGTGCCAGCAGTGAACTTGACAGGCATCAGCCCCAGCATTTT.